This TCR beta chain emerged from a study of post-analysis software for immune sequencing data. Background on the study: Secondary progressive, relapsing-remitting and progressive-relapsing multiple sclerosis were among the included disease courses.

This clonotype has just a few counts. Its antigen is not known. The study's findings and limits: Patients had higher frequencies than controls of about 5 TRBV segments, including TRBV5-6, TRBV5-1 and TRBV20-1. Compared against controls, patients with multiple sclerosis displayed significantly lower normalized Chao1 diversity.

The ends lost 6 bases at V and 0 bases at J; junction bases unmatched: 8. The CDR3 has 17 residues. CDR1 and CDR2 from the germline V gene are MNHNY and SVGAGI (reference sequence). Unique molecular identifiers were carried by the TCR beta cDNA libraries. TCRdb re-called the PCR reads through MiXCR, storing one row per CDR3 protein. The data contain 600,000 to 750,000 distinct CDR3 sequences, 55% to 60% of them seen just once; the ten biggest clones take up roughly 12%. This TCR derives from a girl aged 2 to 9 with multiple sclerosis. Sequencing was performed on blood. The chain employs TRBV6-6 and TRBJ1-6; TRBD1 agrees at 7 bases. The CDR3 DNA is TGTGCCAGCAGGACCGGACAGGCAAGCTCCTATAATTCACCCCTCCACTTT. The encoded protein is CASRTGQASSYNSPLHF.